This TCR beta chain was documented in a study of TIL therapy for anti-PD-1-resistant metastatic lung cancer. For the study at large: A handful of tumors were EGFR-mutant and two were ALK-rearranged. Median tumor mutation burden was under 1.6 mutations per megabase. Study-level points and caveats: Compared with baseline intratumoral T cells, expanded TIL cultures were more clonal and less diverse (around 5.9% vs 31%). This highly selected cohort may not generalize to typical lung cancer patients.

Stated time point: pre-treatment sample, taken before nivolumab and TIL therapy. Tumor tissue came from excised metastases, mostly pleural nodules or supraclavicular lymph nodes. On this clone: Its specificity is unknown.

V shed 6 bases, J shed 1 base, and the junction held 11 bases outside the gene matches. Germline CDR1 is MNHEY and CDR2 is SMNVEV (reference sequence). This CDR3 spans 16 amino acids. This was the immunoSEQ v3 assay. Method: immunoSEQ multiplex PCR; TCRdb's copy keeps in-frame clones and lacks some. The table includes 45,000 to 50,000 clones, just over 70% detected once. The receptor's source is a person between 25 and 79 years old with non-small cell lung cancer. The gene calls are TRBV27 and TRBJ2-7; TRBD2 aligns across 8 bases. This sample comprised tumor tissue, obtained at baseline. The CDR3 reads CASSSPAGATSYEQYF. The CDR3 DNA reads TGTGCCAGCAGCTCCCCAGCGGGAGCCACATCCTACGAGCAGTACTTC.